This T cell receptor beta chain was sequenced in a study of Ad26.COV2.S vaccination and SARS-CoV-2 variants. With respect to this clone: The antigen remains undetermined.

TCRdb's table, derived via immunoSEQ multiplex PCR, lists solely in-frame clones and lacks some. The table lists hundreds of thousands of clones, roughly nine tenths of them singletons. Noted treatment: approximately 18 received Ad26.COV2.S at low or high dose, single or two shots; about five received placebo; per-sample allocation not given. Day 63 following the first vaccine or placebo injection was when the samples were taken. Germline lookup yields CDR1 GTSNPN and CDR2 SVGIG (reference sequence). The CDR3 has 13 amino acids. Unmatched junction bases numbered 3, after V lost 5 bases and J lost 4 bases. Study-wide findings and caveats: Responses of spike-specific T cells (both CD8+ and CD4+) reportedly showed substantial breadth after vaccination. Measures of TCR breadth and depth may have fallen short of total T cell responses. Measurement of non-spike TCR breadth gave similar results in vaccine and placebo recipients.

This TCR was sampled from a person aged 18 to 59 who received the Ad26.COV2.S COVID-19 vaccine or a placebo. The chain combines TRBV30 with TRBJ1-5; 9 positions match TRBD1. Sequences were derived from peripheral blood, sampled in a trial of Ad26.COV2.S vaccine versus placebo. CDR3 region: CAWDRGGNQPQHF. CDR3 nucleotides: TGTGCCTGGGACAGGGGGGGGAATCAGCCCCAGCATTTT.